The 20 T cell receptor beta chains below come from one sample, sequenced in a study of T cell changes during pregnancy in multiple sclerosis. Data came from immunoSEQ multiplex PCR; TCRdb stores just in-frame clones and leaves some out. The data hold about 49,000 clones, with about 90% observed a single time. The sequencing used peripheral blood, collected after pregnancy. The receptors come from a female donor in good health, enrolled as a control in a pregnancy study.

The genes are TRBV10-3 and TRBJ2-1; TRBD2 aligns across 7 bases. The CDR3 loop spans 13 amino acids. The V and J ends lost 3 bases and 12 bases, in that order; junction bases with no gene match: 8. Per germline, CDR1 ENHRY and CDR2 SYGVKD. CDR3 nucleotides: TGTGCCATCAGTGAATGGGGAGGGGACGGGCAGTTCTTC. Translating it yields CAISEWGGDGQFF.

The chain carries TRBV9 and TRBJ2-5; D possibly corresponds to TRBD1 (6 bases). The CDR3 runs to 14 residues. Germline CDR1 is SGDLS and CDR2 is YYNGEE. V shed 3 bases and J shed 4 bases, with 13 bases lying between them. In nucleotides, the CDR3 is TGTGCCAGCAGCGGTAGGGGGTTTGGAGAGACCCAGTACTTC. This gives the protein CASSGRGFGETQYF.

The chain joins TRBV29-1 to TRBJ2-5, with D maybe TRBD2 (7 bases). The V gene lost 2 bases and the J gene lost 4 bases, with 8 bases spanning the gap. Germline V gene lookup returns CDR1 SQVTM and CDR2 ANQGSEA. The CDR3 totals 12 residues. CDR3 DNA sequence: TGCAGCGTTGAACGGGGGGCAGAGACCCAGTACTTC. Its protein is CSVERGAETQYF. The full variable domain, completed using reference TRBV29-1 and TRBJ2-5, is SAVISQKPSRDICQRGTSLTIQCQVDSQVTMMFWYRQQPGQSLTLIATANQGSEATYESGFVIDKFPISRPNLTFSTLTVSNMSPEDSSIYLCSVERGAETQYFGPGTRLLVL.

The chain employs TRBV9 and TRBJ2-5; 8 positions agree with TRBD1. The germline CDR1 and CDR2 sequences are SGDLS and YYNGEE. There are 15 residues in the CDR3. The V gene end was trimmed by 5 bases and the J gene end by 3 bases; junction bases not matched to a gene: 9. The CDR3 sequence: CASSGDRRTEETQYF. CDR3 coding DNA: TGTGCCAGCAGTGGGGACAGGCGCACCGAAGAGACCCAGTACTTC.

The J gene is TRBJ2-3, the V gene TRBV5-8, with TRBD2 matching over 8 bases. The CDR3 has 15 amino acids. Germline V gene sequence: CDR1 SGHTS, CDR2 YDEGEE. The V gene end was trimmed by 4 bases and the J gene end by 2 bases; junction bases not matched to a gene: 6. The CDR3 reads CASSVRGELTDTQYF. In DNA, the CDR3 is TGTGCCAGCAGCGTGCGGGGGGAACTCACAGATACGCAGTATTTT.

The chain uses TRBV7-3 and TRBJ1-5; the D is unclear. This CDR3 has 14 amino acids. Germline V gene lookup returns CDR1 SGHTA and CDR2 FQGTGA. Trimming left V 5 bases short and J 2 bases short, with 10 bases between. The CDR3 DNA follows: TGTGCCAGCAGCCAGACGGGTGGCAATCAGCCCCAGCATTTT. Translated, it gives CASSQTGGNQPQHF.

CDR3 bases: TGTGCCAGCAGTGAACGACAGCGGGAGGGGACAGATACGCAGTATTTT. It is translated as CASSERQREGTDTQYF. The rearrangement joins TRBV25-1 to TRBJ2-3; 10 positions agree with TRBD2. V lost 2 bases and J lost 3; bases outside the gene matches: 5. Germline V CDR1 and CDR2: MGHDK, SYGVNS. The CDR3 loop spans 16 amino acids. The entire variable domain, with the rest obtained from reference TRBV25-1 and TRBJ2-3, is as follows: EADIYQTPRYLVIGTGKKITLECSQTMGHDKMYWYQQDPGMELHLIHYSYGVNSTEKGDLSSESTVSRIRTEHFPLTLESARPSHTSQYLCASSERQREGTDTQYFGPGTRLTVL.

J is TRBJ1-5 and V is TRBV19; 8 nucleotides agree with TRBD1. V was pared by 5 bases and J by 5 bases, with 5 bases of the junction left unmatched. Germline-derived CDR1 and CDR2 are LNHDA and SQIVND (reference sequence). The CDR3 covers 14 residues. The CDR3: CASSGQGGYQPQHF. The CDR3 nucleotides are TGTGCCAGTAGTGGACAGGGAGGCTATCAGCCCCAGCATTTT. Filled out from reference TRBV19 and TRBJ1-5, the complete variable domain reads DGGITQSPKYLFRKEGQNVTLSCEQNLNHDAMYWYRQDPGQGLRLIYYSQIVNDFQKGDIAEGYSVSREKKESFPLTVTSAQKNPTAFYLCASSGQGGYQPQHFGDGTRLSIL.

The CDR3 spells CASIGQGAGEQYF. The CDR3 DNA reads as TGTGCCAGCATCGGACAGGGGGCGGGGGAGCAGTACTTC. The chain combines TRBV27 with TRBJ2-7, with 11 nucleotides matching TRBD1. V was pared by 7 bases and J by 7 bases, with 6 bases of the junction left unmatched. The CDR3 consists of 13 residues. Germline assignment: CDR1 MNHEY and CDR2 SMNVEV (reference sequence).

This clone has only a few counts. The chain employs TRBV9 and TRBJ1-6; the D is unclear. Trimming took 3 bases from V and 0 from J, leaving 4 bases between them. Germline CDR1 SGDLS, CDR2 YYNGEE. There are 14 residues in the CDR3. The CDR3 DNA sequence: TGTGCCAGCAGCGCGAGCTCCTATAATTCACCCCTCCACTTT. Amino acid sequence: CASSASSYNSPLHF. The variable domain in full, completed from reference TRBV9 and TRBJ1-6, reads DSGVTQTPKHLITATGQRVTLRCSPRSGDLSVYWYQQSLDQGLQFLIQYYNGEERAKGNILERFSAQQFPDLHSELNLSSLELGDSALYFCASSASSYNSPLHFGNGTRLTVT.

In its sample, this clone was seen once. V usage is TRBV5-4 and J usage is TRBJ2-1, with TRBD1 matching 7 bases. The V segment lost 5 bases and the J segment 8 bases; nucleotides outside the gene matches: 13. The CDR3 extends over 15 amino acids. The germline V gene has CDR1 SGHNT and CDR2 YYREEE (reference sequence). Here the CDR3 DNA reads TGTGCCAGCAGTATACAGGGGACGGGATCCCATGAGCAGTTCTTC. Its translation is CASSIQGTGSHEQFF.

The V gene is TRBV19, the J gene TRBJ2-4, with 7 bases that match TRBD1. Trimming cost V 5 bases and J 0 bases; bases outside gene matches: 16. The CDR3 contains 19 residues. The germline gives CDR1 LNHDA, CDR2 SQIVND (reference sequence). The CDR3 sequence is CASSATRDSGTLAKNIQYF. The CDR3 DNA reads TGTGCCAGTAGTGCAACCCGGGACAGTGGGACGCTAGCCAAAAACATTCAGTACTTC. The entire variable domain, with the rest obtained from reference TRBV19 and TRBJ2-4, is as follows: DGGITQSPKYLFRKEGQNVTLSCEQNLNHDAMYWYRQDPGQGLRLIYYSQIVNDFQKGDIAEGYSVSREKKESFPLTVTSAQKNPTAFYLCASSATRDSGTLAKNIQYFGAGTRLSVL.

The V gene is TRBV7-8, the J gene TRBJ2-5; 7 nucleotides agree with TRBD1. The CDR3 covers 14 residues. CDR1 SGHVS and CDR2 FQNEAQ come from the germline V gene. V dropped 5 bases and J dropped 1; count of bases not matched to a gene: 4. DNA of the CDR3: TGTGCCAGCAGCCCCCGGACAGGCCAAGAGACCCAGTACTTC. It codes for CASSPRTGQETQYF. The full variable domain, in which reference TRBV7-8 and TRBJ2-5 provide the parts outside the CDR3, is GAGVSQSPRYKVAKRGQDVALRCDPISGHVSLFWYQQALGQGPEFLTYFQNEAQLDKSGLPSDRFFAERPEGSVSTLKIQRTQQEDSAVYLCASSPRTGQETQYFGPGTRLLVL.

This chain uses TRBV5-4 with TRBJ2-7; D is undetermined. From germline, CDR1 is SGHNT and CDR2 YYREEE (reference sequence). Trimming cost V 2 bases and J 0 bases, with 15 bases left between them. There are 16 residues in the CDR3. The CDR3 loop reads CASSLPTGKSSYEQYF. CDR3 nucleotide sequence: TGTGCCAGCAGCTTACCGACTGGAAAGAGCTCCTACGAGCAGTACTTC.

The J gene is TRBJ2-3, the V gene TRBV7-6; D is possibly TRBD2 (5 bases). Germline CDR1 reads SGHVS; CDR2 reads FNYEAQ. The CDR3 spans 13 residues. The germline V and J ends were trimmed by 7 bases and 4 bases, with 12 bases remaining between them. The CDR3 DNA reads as TGTGCCAGCATTGGAGGTAGCGCAGATACGCAGTATTTT. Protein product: CASIGGSADTQYF. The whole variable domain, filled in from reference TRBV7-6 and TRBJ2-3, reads GAGVSQSPRYKVTKRGQDVALRCDPISGHVSLYWYRQALGQGPEFLTYFNYEAQQDKSGLPNDRFSAERPEGSISTLTIQRTEQRDSAMYRCASIGGSADTQYFGPGTRLTVL.

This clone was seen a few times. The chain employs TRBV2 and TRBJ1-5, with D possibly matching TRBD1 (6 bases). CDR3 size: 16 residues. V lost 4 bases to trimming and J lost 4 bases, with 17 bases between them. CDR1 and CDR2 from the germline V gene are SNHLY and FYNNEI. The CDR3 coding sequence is TGTGCCAGCAGTGCGGTAGGCTGGGACACAAATCAGCCCCAGCATTTT. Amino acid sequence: CASSAVGWDTNQPQHF. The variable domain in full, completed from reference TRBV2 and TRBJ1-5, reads EPEVTQTPSHQVTQMGQEVILRCVPISNHLYFYWYRQILGQKVEFLVSFYNNEISEKSEIFDDQFSVERPDGSNFTLKIRSTKLEDSAMYFCASSAVGWDTNQPQHFGDGTRLSIL.

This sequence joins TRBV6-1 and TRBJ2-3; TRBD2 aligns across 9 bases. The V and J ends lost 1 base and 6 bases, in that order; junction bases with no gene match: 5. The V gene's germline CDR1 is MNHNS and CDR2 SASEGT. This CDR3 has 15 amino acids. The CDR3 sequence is CASSEGASGMDTQYF. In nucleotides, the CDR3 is TGTGCCAGCAGTGAAGGGGCTAGCGGGATGGATACGCAGTATTTT.

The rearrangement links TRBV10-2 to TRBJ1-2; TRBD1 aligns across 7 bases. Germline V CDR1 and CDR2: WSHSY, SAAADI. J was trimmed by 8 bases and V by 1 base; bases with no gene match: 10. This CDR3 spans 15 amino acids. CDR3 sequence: CASSEFQGGSDGYTF. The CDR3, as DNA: TGCGCCAGCAGTGAGTTTCAGGGGGGATCGGACGGCTACACCTTC.

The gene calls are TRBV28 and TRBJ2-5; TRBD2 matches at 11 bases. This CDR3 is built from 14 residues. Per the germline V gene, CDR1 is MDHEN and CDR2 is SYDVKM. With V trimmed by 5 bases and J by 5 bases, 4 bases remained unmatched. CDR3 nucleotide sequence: TGTGCCAGCAGTCAACTAGCGGGAGCGGAGACCCAGTACTTC. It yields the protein CASSQLAGAETQYF. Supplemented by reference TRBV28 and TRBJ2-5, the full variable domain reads DVKVTQSSRYLVKRTGEKVFLECVQDMDHENMFWYRQDPGLGLRLIYFSYDVKMKEKGDIPEGYSVSREKKERFSLILESASTNQTSMYLCASSQLAGAETQYFGPGTRLLVL.

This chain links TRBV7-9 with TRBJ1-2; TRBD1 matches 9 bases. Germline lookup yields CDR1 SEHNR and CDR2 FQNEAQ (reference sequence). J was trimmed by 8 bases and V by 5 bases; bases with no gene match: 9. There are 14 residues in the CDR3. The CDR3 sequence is CASSGGQGTLGYTF. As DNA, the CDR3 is TGTGCCAGCAGCGGAGGACAGGGGACCTTGGGCTACACCTTC. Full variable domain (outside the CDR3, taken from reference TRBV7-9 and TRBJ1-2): DTGVSQNPRHKITKRGQNVTFRCDPISEHNRLYWYRQTLGQGPEFLTYFQNEAQLEKSRLLSDRFSAERPKGSFSTLEIQRTEQGDSAMYLCASSGGQGTLGYTFGSGTRLTVV.